The 28 T cell receptor beta chains below all came from one sample that was sequenced in a study of cytomegalovirus exposure and HLA in healthy donors. The protocol was immunoSEQ multiplex PCR, while the TCRdb copy is restricted to in-frame clones and leaves out a portion. The sample shows 150,000 to 200,000 clones, over 65% of them seen only once. Sequences were obtained from PBMCs. These receptors were taken from a man in his late teens or twenties in good health and CMV-seropositive.

The chain links TRBV2 to TRBJ1-2; TRBD1 is a possible D gene (6 bases). Looked up from germline, CDR1 is SNHLY and CDR2 is FYNNEI. V lost 8 bases and J 1 base, leaving 11 bases between the germline ends. The CDR3 has 13 amino acids. CDR3 sequence: CASRTDSNYGYTF. In DNA form, the CDR3 reads TGTGCCAGCCGTACGGACAGTAACTATGGCTACACCTTC. Full variable domain (missing parts from reference TRBV2 and TRBJ1-2): EPEVTQTPSHQVTQMGQEVILRCVPISNHLYFYWYRQILGQKVEFLVSFYNNEISEKSEIFDDQFSVERPDGSNFTLKIRSTKLEDSAMYFCASRTDSNYGYTFGSGTRLTVV.

The chain carries TRBV30 and TRBJ1-2; the D is unclear. Trimming cost V 4 bases and J 4 bases, with 16 bases left between them. This CDR3 has 14 residues. The germline gives CDR1 GTSNPN, CDR2 SVGIG (reference sequence). This CDR3 reads CAWTSGLEAYGYTF. The CDR3 DNA sequence: TGTGCCTGGACCTCTGGACTCGAGGCCTATGGCTACACCTTC.

The chain carries TRBV10-3 and TRBJ1-2, with 7 bases lining up with TRBD1. The germline gives CDR1 ENHRY, CDR2 SYGVKD. The CDR3 runs to 12 residues. V lost 10 bases and J lost 6; bases outside the gene matches: 8. The CDR3 is CATLQGTHGYTF. The DNA for the CDR3 is TGTGCCACTTTACAGGGGACTCATGGCTACACCTTC.

This chain connects TRBV30 to TRBJ2-1; 15 nucleotides align to TRBD2. CDR1 is GTSNPN and CDR2 is SVGIG in the germline V gene (reference sequence). V was clipped by 8 bases and J by 5 bases; unmatched bases: 7. The CDR3 runs to 15 residues. The CDR3 reads CARMGLAGGNNEQFF. The DNA of the CDR3 is TGTGCCCGGATGGGACTAGCGGGAGGAAACAATGAGCAGTTCTTC. Variable domain in full (rest from reference TRBV30 and TRBJ2-1): SQTIHQWPATLVQPVGSPLSLECTVEGTSNPNLYWYRQAAGRGLQLLFYSVGIGQISSEVPQNLSASRPQDRQFILSSKKLLLSDSGFYLCARMGLAGGNNEQFFGPGTRLTVL.

This clone occurred once. The V call is TRBV30, the J call TRBJ2-1, with 12 bases aligning to TRBD2. Per the germline V gene, CDR1 is GTSNPN and CDR2 is SVGIG (reference sequence). This CDR3 is 17 amino acids long. CDR3 amino acids: CAGDGLAGSRSYNEQFF. DNA of the CDR3: TGTGCGGGGGATGGACTAGCGGGGAGCCGATCCTACAATGAGCAGTTCTTC. Full variable domain (rest looked up from reference TRBV30 and TRBJ2-1): SQTIHQWPATLVQPVGSPLSLECTVEGTSNPNLYWYRQAAGRGLQLLFYSVGIGQISSEVPQNLSASRPQDRQFILSSKKLLLSDSGFYLCAGDGLAGSRSYNEQFFGPGTRLTVL.

The chain recombines TRBV1 with TRBJ2-2; no DNA check was done on the table's D call, TRBD2. TRBV1 is a known pseudogene. CDR3 length equals 16 residues. The DNA of the CDR3 is TGCACCAGCAGCCAAGAGCTGCGGGAGAGGTCCGGGGAGCTGTTTTTT. Translating gives CTSSQELRERSGELFF.

The chain joins TRBV25-1 to TRBJ2-5, with TRBD1 matching 10 bases. From germline, CDR1 is MGHDK and CDR2 SYGVNS. This CDR3 region has 15 residues. V lost 4 bases and J lost 2; bases outside the gene matches: 4. The CDR3 spells CASSGTGGRQETQYF. For the CDR3, the DNA is TGTGCCAGCAGTGGGACAGGGGGACGGCAAGAGACCCAGTACTTC.

The rearrangement uses TRBV5-3 and TRBJ1-3; maybe TRBD1 (6 bases). TRBV5-3 is an open reading frame, and its role is uncertain. V gave up 9 bases and J gave up 6 bases, with 16 bases separating them. This CDR3 comprises 13 residues. CDR3 nucleotide sequence: TGTGCCAATAAACGCGAGGGGGAAAACACCATATATTTT. Amino acids: CANKREGENTIYF.

The genes are TRBV5-1 and TRBJ1-1; 7 nucleotides line up with TRBD1. Losses at the gene ends were 3 bases for V and 3 bases for J; bases not matched to a gene: 11. The germline V gene has CDR1 SGHRS and CDR2 YFSETQ. CDR3 length equals 16 residues. CDR3 sequence: CASSSLTGLLDTEAFF. For the CDR3, the DNA is TGCGCCAGCAGCTCGTTGACAGGGTTATTGGACACTGAAGCTTTCTTT.

In its sample, this clone was seen once. The chain couples TRBV28 to TRBJ2-2; possibly TRBD2 for D (5 bases). This CDR3 comprises 16 residues. Germline V gene data show CDR1 as MDHEN and CDR2 as SYDVKM. The V end lost 7 bases, the J end lost 5 bases, and 20 bases lay between the germline ends. CDR3 region: CASTEGDLSGTGELFF. The CDR3 DNA sequence: TGTGCCAGCACCGAGGGAGACCTCTCGGGGACCGGGGAGCTGTTTTTT. The variable domain in full, completed from reference TRBV28 and TRBJ2-2, reads DVKVTQSSRYLVKRTGEKVFLECVQDMDHENMFWYRQDPGLGLRLIYFSYDVKMKEKGDIPEGYSVSREKKERFSLILESASTNQTSMYLCASTEGDLSGTGELFFGEGSRLTVL.

This chain connects TRBV2 to TRBJ2-3; weak D call: TRBD2 (5 bases). The CDR3 has 13 residues. Germline V gene data show CDR1 as SNHLY and CDR2 as FYNNEI. V dropped 5 bases and J dropped 1 base, with 7 bases sitting between them. CDR3 nucleotides: TGTGCCAGCAGTTGGACTCGCACAGATACGCAGTATTTT. Residues: CASSWTRTDTQYF.

Turning to this clone: Other nucleotide sequences from this sample produce the same CDR3. The chain uses TRBV27 and TRBJ2-7; unclear D gene. There are 11 residues in the CDR3. V was pared by 6 bases and J by 1 base, with 4 bases between. Germline assignment: CDR1 MNHEY and CDR2 SMNVEV (reference sequence). CDR3 in amino acids: CASSQSYEQYF. The CDR3 coding sequence is TGTGCCAGCAGCCAATCCTACGAGCAGTACTTC.

The chain employs TRBV9 and TRBJ2-7; 10 bases line up with TRBD2. The CDR3 covers 15 residues. CDR1 and CDR2 (germline): SGDLS, YYNGEE. Germline trimming cut 0 bases from V and 3 bases from J; bases unmatched to any gene: 3. CDR3 residues: CASSVEGTSDYEQYF. CDR3 DNA sequence: TGTGCCAGCAGCGTAGAAGGGACTAGCGACTACGAGCAGTACTTC.

By share, this clone ranks as large. The J gene is TRBJ2-7, the V gene TRBV25-1, with TRBD1 as a possible D gene (6 bases). Trimming took off 5 bases at V and 4 bases at J, with 9 bases between the two ends. The CDR3 covers 12 residues. Germline CDR1 MGHDK, CDR2 SYGVNS. CDR3 amino acids: CASSMGAYEQYF. The CDR3 DNA is TGTGCCAGCAGTATGGGGGCGTACGAGCAGTACTTC.

In regard to this clone: At the DNA level, this CDR3 is encoded by other sequences in the same sample as well. This chain connects TRBV9 to TRBJ2-1; the D is unclear. Germline CDR1 is SGDLS and CDR2 is YYNGEE. Trimming cost V 0 bases and J 3 bases, with 10 bases left between them. The CDR3 length is 15 residues. In DNA, the CDR3 is TGTGCCAGCAGCGTAGCGAGCGAAAGCTACAATGAGCAGTTCTTC. Translation: CASSVASESYNEQFF.

The chain carries TRBV9 and TRBJ2-7, with TRBD2 identical over 15 bases. CDR1 is SGDLS and CDR2 is YYNGEE in the germline V gene. The V segment lost 3 bases and the J segment 1 base; nucleotides outside the gene matches: 2. CDR3 length: 16 residues. The DNA for the CDR3 is TGTGCCAGCAGCGGAGGGACTAGCGGGAGGTCCTACGAGCAGTACTTC. Its protein product is CASSGGTSGRSYEQYF.

The rearrangement links TRBV5-1 to TRBJ2-1; perhaps TRBD2 as D (5 bases). The CDR3 covers 14 residues. V dropped 7 bases and J dropped 0 bases, with 11 bases sitting between them. Germline assignment: CDR1 SGHRS and CDR2 YFSETQ. In DNA, the CDR3 is TGCGCCAGCGTGGTGGGGAGCTCCTACAATGAGCAGTTCTTC. Its translation: CASVVGSSYNEQFF.

The CDR3 DNA reads TGCGCCAGCAGCCAATTAGCGGGGTCCTACAATGAGCAGTTCTTC. Its protein is CASSQLAGSYNEQFF. The chain combines TRBV4-3 with TRBJ2-1; 8 bases agree with TRBD2. The V segment lost 2 bases and the J segment 1 base; nucleotides outside the gene matches: 1. The CDR3 is 15 amino acids. CDR1 is LGHNA, CDR2 YSLEER, per germline.

This clone showed up just once. This rearrangement joins TRBV28 to TRBJ1-2; TRBD1 matches at 7 bases. This CDR3 is built from 13 residues. Trimming took 5 bases from V and 7 from J; bases not matched to a gene: 7. Looked up from germline, CDR1 is MDHEN and CDR2 is SYDVKM. CDR3: CASSAVGTAGYTF. In DNA form, the CDR3 reads TGTGCCAGCAGTGCCGTCGGGACAGCTGGCTACACCTTC.

V usage is TRBV11-2 and J usage is TRBJ2-1, with 11 bases fitting TRBD2. V trimming: 1 base; J trimming: 4 bases; junction bases outside the gene matches: 9. The CDR3 extends over 18 amino acids. Germline V gives CDR1 SGHAT, CDR2 FQNNGV. CDR3 loop: CASSLGVAGGPLYNEQFF. As DNA, the CDR3 is TGTGCCAGCAGCTTAGGTGTAGCGGGAGGGCCTCTTTACAATGAGCAGTTCTTC.

The genes are TRBV9 and TRBJ2-5; D might be TRBD2 (5 bases). This CDR3 contains 14 residues. Germline CDR1 reads SGDLS; CDR2 reads YYNGEE. The V gene lost 0 bases and the J gene lost 7 bases, with 13 bases spanning the gap. CDR3 residues: CASSVEHHGGTQYF. DNA for the CDR3: TGTGCCAGCAGCGTAGAACACCACGGAGGGACCCAGTACTTC.

The genes are TRBV18 and TRBJ2-1; TRBD2 aligns across 7 bases. Germline V lookup: CDR1 KGHSH, CDR2 LQKENI. The V and J ends lost 2 bases and 1 base, in that order; junction bases with no gene match: 2. The CDR3 sequence is 15 residues long. As DNA, the CDR3 is TGTGCCAGCTCACCAGGGGGGGGGTCCTACAATGAGCAGTTCTTC. Translated: CASSPGGGSYNEQFF. Full variable domain (outside the CDR3, taken from reference TRBV18 and TRBJ2-1): NAGVMQNPRHLVRRRGQEARLRCSPMKGHSHVYWYRQLPEEGLKFMVYLQKENIIDESGMPKERFSAEFPKEGPSILRIQQVVRGDSAAYFCASSPGGGSYNEQFFGPGTRLTVL.

The chain employs TRBV28 and TRBJ2-7; D is uncertain. Between the trimmed V and J ends, which lost 5 bases and 2 bases, there was a span of 13 bases. This CDR3 is 14 amino acids long. Germline CDR1 is MDHEN and CDR2 is SYDVKM. The CDR3: CASSPLRSPYEQYF. The CDR3 DNA follows: TGTGCCAGCAGTCCCCTTAGGAGCCCCTACGAGCAGTACTTC.

The chain links TRBV7-2 to TRBJ2-7; D is perhaps TRBD1 (5 bases). Germline lookup yields CDR1 SGHTA and CDR2 FQGNSA. Trimming took 4 bases from V and 1 from J, leaving 8 bases between them. The CDR3 contains 13 residues. In nucleotides, the CDR3 is TGTGCCAGCAGCTATAAGGGGTCCTACGAGCAGTACTTC. Translated, it gives CASSYKGSYEQYF.

The genes are TRBV11-1 and TRBJ1-2, with TRBD1 identical over 7 bases. V shed 1 base, J shed 1 base, and the junction held 6 bases outside the gene matches. Germline CDR1 reads SGHAT; CDR2 reads FQDESV (reference sequence). CDR3 length: 16 amino acids. The CDR3 here is CASSLGGTANNYGYTF. CDR3 DNA sequence: TGTGCCAGCAGCTTAGGCGGGACAGCAAATAACTATGGCTACACCTTC.

The rearrangement uses TRBV5-8 and TRBJ1-1; 11 bases are shared with TRBD1. With 0 bases clipped from V and 6 bases from J, the junction kept 10 bases outside the gene matches. The germline CDR1 and CDR2 sequences are SGHTS and YDEGEE. The CDR3 covers 17 residues. The CDR3 nucleotides are TGTGCCAGCAGCTTGGCCGGGACAGGGGGTGAGGGTGCTGAAGCTTTCTTT. This gives the protein CASSLAGTGGEGAEAFF.

V usage is TRBV5-1 and J usage is TRBJ2-1; weak D call: TRBD2 (6 bases). The germline V and J ends were trimmed by 0 bases and 8 bases, with 15 bases remaining between them. The CDR3 covers 15 residues. Germline V lookup: CDR1 SGHRS, CDR2 YFSETQ. CDR3 protein: CASSLEGRYLDEQFF. Written as DNA, the CDR3 is TGCGCCAGCAGCTTGGAAGGGAGGTATTTGGATGAGCAGTTCTTC.

V usage is TRBV5-1 and J usage is TRBJ2-1; the D gene is possibly TRBD2 (5 bases). Trimming removed 0 bases from V and 10 bases from J, with 11 bases in between. Germline CDR1 reads SGHRS; CDR2 reads YFSETQ. The CDR3 covers 13 residues. CDR3 sequence reads: CASSLELGREQFF. In DNA, the CDR3 is TGCGCCAGCAGCTTGGAACTAGGGCGGGAGCAGTTCTTC.